The 3 T cell receptor beta chains below come from one sample, sequenced in a study of metastatic and nonmetastatic thyroid tumors. Patients were all untreated before their thyroid surgery. TCRdb reprocessed the PCR reads using MiXCR. The sample lists 55,000 to 75,000 clones; around 20% were seen once. The sequenced sample was blood. The receptors were gathered from a female donor with papillary thyroid cancer or a benign thyroid nodule (not recorded which). Some clones in this sample may be carry-over from other donors' samples.

The rearrangement joins TRBV19 to TRBJ2-2, with D perhaps TRBD2 (6 bases). V dropped 9 bases and J dropped 2 bases, with 16 bases sitting between them. Germline lookup yields CDR1 LNHDA and CDR2 SQIVND (reference sequence). This CDR3 has 15 residues. This CDR3 reads CASRQGGSNTGELFF. The CDR3, as DNA: TGTGCCAGCCGGCAAGGAGGGTCAAACACCGGGGAGCTGTTTTTT. Full variable domain (outside the CDR3, taken from reference TRBV19 and TRBJ2-2): DGGITQSPKYLFRKEGQNVTLSCEQNLNHDAMYWYRQDPGQGLRLIYYSQIVNDFQKGDIAEGYSVSREKKESFPLTVTSAQKNPTAFYLCASRQGGSNTGELFFGEGSRLTVL.

This clone was seen ten or more times. J is TRBJ2-3 and V is TRBV5-6; 9 positions agree with TRBD2. Germline loops: CDR1 SGHDT, CDR2 YYEEEE. The CDR3 spans 15 residues. After removal of 6 bases from V and 6 bases from J, the junction contained 11 bases not matched to a gene. The CDR3: CASTNIAGARDTQYF. CDR3 sequence (DNA): TGTGCCAGCACCAACATAGCGGGAGCAAGGGATACGCAGTATTTT.

This clone occurred many times. V gene TRBV27 combines with J gene TRBJ1-6; D is undetermined. There are 15 residues in the CDR3. V shed 5 bases and J shed 3 bases, with 11 bases lying between them. Germline CDR1 MNHEY, CDR2 SMNVEV (reference sequence). The CDR3: CASSPSGNYNSPLHF. CDR3 nucleotides: TGTGCCAGCAGTCCCAGCGGGAACTATAATTCACCCCTCCACTTT.